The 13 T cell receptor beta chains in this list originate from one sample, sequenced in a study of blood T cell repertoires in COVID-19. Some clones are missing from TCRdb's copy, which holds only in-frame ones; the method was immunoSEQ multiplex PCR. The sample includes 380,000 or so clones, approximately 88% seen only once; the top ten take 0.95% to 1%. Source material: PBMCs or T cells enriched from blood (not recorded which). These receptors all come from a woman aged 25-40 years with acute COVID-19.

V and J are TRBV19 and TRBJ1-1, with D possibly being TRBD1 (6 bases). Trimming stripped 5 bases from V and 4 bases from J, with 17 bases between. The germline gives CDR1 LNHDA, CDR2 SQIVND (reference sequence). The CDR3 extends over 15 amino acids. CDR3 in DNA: TGTGCCAGTAGTCCGAGACAGGAGGCGAGCACTGAAGCTTTCTTT. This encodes CASSPRQEASTEAFF.

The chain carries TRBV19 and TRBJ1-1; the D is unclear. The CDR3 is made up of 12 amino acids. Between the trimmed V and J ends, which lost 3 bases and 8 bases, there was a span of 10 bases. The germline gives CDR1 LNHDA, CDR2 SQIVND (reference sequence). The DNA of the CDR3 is TGTGCCAGTAGTATCGGTTTTGAGGAAGCTTTCTTT. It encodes CASSIGFEEAFF.

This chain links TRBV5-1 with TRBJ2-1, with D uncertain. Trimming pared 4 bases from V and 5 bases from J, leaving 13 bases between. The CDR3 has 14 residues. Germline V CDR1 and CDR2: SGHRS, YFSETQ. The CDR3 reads CASSPPENHNEQFF. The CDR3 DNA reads TGCGCCAGCAGCCCCCCCGAGAACCACAATGAGCAGTTCTTC.

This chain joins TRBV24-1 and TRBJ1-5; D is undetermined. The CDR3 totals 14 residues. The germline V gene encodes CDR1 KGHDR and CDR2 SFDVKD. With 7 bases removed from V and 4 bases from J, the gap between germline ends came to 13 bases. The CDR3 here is CATSPGLTNQPQHF. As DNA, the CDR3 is TGTGCCACCAGCCCAGGACTGACTAATCAGCCCCAGCATTTT.

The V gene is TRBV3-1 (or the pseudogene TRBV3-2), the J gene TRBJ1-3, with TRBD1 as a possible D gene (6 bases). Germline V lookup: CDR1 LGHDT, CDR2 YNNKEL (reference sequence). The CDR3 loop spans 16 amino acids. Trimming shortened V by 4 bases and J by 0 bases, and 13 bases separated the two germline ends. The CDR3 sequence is CASSPVRDNSGNTIYF. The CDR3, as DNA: TGTGCCAGCAGCCCGGTCCGGGACAACTCTGGAAACACCATATATTTT.

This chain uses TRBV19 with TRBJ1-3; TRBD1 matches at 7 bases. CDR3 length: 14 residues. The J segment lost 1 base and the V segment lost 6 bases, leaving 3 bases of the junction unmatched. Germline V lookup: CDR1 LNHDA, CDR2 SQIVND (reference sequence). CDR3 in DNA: TGTGCCAGTAGGGACAGGAGTTCTGGAAACACCATATATTTT. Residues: CASRDRSSGNTIYF.

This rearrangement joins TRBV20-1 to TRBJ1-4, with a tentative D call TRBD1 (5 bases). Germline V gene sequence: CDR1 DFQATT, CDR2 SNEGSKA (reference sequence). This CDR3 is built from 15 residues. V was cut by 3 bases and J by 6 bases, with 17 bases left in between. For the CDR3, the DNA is TGCAGTGCTAGTGTAGGGGATACGAAAGATGAAAAACTGTTTTTT. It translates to CSASVGDTKDEKLFF.

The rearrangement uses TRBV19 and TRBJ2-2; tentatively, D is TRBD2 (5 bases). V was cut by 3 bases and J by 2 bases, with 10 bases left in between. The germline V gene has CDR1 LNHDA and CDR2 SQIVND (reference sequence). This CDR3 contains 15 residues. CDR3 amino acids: CASSIGRVNTGELFF. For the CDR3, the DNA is TGTGCCAGTAGTATCGGGCGGGTAAACACCGGGGAGCTGTTTTTT.

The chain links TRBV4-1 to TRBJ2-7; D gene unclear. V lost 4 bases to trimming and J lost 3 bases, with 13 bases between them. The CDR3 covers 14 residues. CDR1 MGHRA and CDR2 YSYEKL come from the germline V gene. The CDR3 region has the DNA TGCGCCAGCAGCCCGCGGAACGACGGCTACGAGCAGTACTTC. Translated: CASSPRNDGYEQYF.

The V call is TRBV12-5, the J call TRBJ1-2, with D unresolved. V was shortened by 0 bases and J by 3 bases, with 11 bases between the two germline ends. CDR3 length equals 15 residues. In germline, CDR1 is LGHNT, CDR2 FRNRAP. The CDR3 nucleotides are TGTGCTAGTGGTTTGGTAGAGAAACCCTACTATGGCTACACCTTC. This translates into CASGLVEKPYYGYTF.

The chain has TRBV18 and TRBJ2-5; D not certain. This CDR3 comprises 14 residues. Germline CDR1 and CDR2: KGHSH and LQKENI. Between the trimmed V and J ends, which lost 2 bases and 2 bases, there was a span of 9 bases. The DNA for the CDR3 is TGTGCCAGCTCACCAGTACAGATACAAGAGACCCAGTACTTC. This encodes CASSPVQIQETQYF.

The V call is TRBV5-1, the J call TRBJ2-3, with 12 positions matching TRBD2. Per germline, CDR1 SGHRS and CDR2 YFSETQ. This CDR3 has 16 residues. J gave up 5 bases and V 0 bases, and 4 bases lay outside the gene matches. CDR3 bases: TGCGCCAGCAGCTTGGGGCTAGCGGGGGGGCGAGATACGCAGTATTTT. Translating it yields CASSLGLAGGRDTQYF.

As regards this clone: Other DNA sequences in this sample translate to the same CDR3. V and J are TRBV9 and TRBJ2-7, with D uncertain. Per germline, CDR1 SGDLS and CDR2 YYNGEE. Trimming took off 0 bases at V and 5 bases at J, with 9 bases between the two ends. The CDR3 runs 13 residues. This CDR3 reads CASSVGQVNEQYF. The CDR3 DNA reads TGTGCCAGCAGCGTAGGGCAGGTCAACGAGCAGTACTTC.